A single sample gave rise to the 6 T cell receptor beta chains below, sequenced in a study of T cells in Graves' hyperthyroidism and ophthalmopathy. What was amplified from RNA transcripts were TCR beta CDR3 regions. HTBI primers were used for first-round RT-PCR of the TCR CDR3. A single record per CDR3 protein comes from TCRdb applying MiXCR to the multiplex PCR reads. In the table there are 500,000 to 750,000 distinct CDR3 sequences, 35% to 55% of which are singletons. Sequencing input: peripheral blood or thyroid tissue (not recorded which). All receptors derive from a woman under 30 with Graves' hyperthyroidism.

This clonotype showed up many times. The chain uses TRBV7-6 and TRBJ1-1; 10 positions match TRBD1. The CDR3 is 14 residues long. In germline, CDR1 is SGHVS, CDR2 FNYEAQ. V lost 5 bases, J lost 4 bases, and 4 bases stayed unmatched. CDR3 in amino acids: CASSRGQGVTEAFF. The CDR3 region has the DNA TGTGCCAGCAGCCGTGGACAGGGGGTCACTGAAGCTTTCTTT.

The V call is TRBV2, the J call TRBJ2-5; TRBD2 might be the D (6 bases). Germline V lookup: CDR1 SNHLY, CDR2 FYNNEI. The CDR3 contains 13 residues. CDR3 DNA: TGTGCTGCCGGAAGCGGGCCGGGGGAGACCCAGTACTTC. Translated: CAAGSGPGETQYF.

This clonotype appeared many times. The gene calls are TRBV20-1 and TRBJ2-5, with D possibly being TRBD1 (5 bases). Germline values: CDR1 DFQATT, CDR2 SNEGSKA (reference sequence). CDR3 length: 12 residues. V lost 0 bases and J 13 bases, leaving 15 bases between the germline ends. CDR3 sequence: CSARDPQGRAYF. The CDR3 DNA is TGCAGTGCTAGAGATCCGCAGGGCCGGGCGTACTTC.

This clonotype was counted between two and nine times. The chain employs TRBV27 and TRBJ2-7; D gene ambiguous. The CDR3 runs to 14 residues. Germline V gene sequence: CDR1 MNHEY, CDR2 SMNVEV (reference sequence). Trimming cost V 0 bases and J 3 bases, with 9 bases left between them. DNA for the CDR3: TGTGCCAGCAGTTTATCAAACGGAAACTACGAGCAGTACTTC. Translated, it gives CASSLSNGNYEQYF.

In its sample, this clonotype was seen many times. The chain recombines TRBV10-3 with TRBJ1-2; 8 nucleotides match TRBD1. Germline trimming cut 2 bases from V and 6 bases from J; bases unmatched to any gene: 20. CDR1 is ENHRY and CDR2 is SYGVKD in the germline V gene. This CDR3 contains 19 residues. CDR3 DNA: TGTGCCATCAGTGAGATTTTTTGGGACAGGACTCCAGGAGGCCATGGCTACACCTTC. This codes for CAISEIFWDRTPGGHGYTF.

This clonotype appeared many times. This rearrangement joins TRBV4-3 to TRBJ1-4; D may be TRBD1 (5 bases). V dropped 1 base and J dropped 8 bases, with 17 bases sitting between them. The CDR3 spans 16 residues. The V gene's germline CDR1 is LGHNA and CDR2 YSLEER. The CDR3 spells CASSQAPRGWDEKLFF. The CDR3 nucleotides read TGCGCCAGCAGCCAAGCCCCGCGGGGGTGGGACGAAAAACTGTTTTTT.